A single sample is the source of the 23 T cell receptor beta chains below, sequenced in a study of molecular identifiers for immune sequencing clone quantification. TCRdb recomputed calls from the PCR reads with MiXCR, one row per CDR3 protein. The data hold about 100,000 distinct CDR3 sequences, with roughly 38% observed a single time. Input material: naive CD8+ T cells from blood, with Jurkat cell RNA spiked in. Stated subset: FACS-sorted CD8+CD4-CCR7+CD45RA+ naive T cells. The receptors were gathered from a human donor in good health. Some libraries in this study had Jurkat cell RNA spiked in.

This clonotype was found a few times. The chain is built from TRBV3-1 and TRBJ2-7; D call uncertain. Germline values: CDR1 LGHDT, CDR2 YNNKEL (reference sequence). V lost 0 bases, J lost 2 bases, and 8 bases lay in between. There are 14 residues in the CDR3. The CDR3 here is CASSQDPLAYEQYF. In DNA, the CDR3 is TGTGCCAGCAGCCAAGATCCCCTTGCCTACGAGCAGTACTTC.

The V and J genes are TRBV12-3 or TRBV12-4 and TRBJ2-5; 9 bases fit TRBD1. This CDR3 comprises 18 residues. V lost 3 bases and J lost 1; bases outside the gene matches: 12. The CDR3 sequence: CASSFDRGGGGFQETQYF. The CDR3 coding sequence is TGTGCCAGCAGTTTCGACAGGGGGGGCGGAGGGTTCCAAGAGACCCAGTACTTC.

A note on this clonotype: Since a much larger clone is just one base distant, this may be a read error. The rearrangement links TRBV10-3 to TRBJ2-7; tentatively, D is TRBD2 (6 bases). The CDR3 loop spans 11 amino acids. Per germline, CDR1 ENHRY and CDR2 SYGVKD. Trimming took off 7 bases at V and 6 bases at J, with 10 bases between the two ends. As DNA, the CDR3 is TGTGCCATCAATGCGGGGTCCGAGCAGTACTTC. Translated, it gives CAINAGSEQYF.

In the case of this clonotype: Being one base from a much bigger clone, this may be a read error. The chain combines TRBV9 with TRBJ2-3; the D is unclear. Germline values: CDR1 SGDLS, CDR2 YYNGEE. Deletions cut 7 bases from V and 4 bases from J, with 16 bases between. The CDR3 spans 14 residues. The CDR3: CASGPRSSSDTQYF. The DNA of the CDR3 is TGTGCCAGCGGCCCCCGTAGTAGCTCAGATACGCAGTATTTT. Full variable domain (rest looked up from reference TRBV9 and TRBJ2-3): DSGVTQTPKHLITATGQRVTLRCSPRSGDLSVYWYQQSLDQGLQFLIQYYNGEERAKGNILERFSAQQFPDLHSELNLSSLELGDSALYFCASGPRSSSDTQYFGPGTRLTVL.

The chain carries TRBV14 and TRBJ2-5, with 12 bases identical to TRBD2. Per germline, CDR1 SGHDN and CDR2 FVKESK. CDR3 length equals 18 residues. V shed 0 bases, J shed 3 bases, and the junction held 8 bases outside the gene matches. DNA of the CDR3: TGTGCCAGCAGCCAAGAAATTGCTAGCGGGAGGGCTAAAGAGACCCAGTACTTC. As protein: CASSQEIASGRAKETQYF.

With respect to this clonotype: Compared with germline, one end of the junction differs, possibly owing to a read error. The chain employs TRBV11-2 and TRBJ2-5; D gene uncertain. Looked up from germline, CDR1 is SGHAT and CDR2 is FQNNGV. The CDR3 extends over 14 amino acids. The CDR3 sequence: CAGSFGPKQETQYF. The CDR3 DNA follows: TGTGCCGGCAGCTTCGGGCCGAAACAAGAGACCCAGTACTTC.

Details on this clonotype: Since a much larger clone is just one base distant, this may be a read error. The rearrangement joins TRBV3-1 to TRBJ2-1; D is ambiguous. In germline, CDR1 is LGHDT, CDR2 YNNKEL (reference sequence). V lost 6 bases and J 3 bases, leaving 3 bases between the germline ends. The CDR3 totals 11 residues. DNA for the CDR3: TGTGCCAGCAGTATCTACAATGAGCAGTTCTTC. Translation: CASSIYNEQFF.

This rearrangement joins TRBV27 to TRBJ1-5; possibly TRBD1 for D (6 bases). Trimming took 5 bases from V and 9 from J, leaving 17 bases between them. This CDR3 has 14 residues. Looked up from germline, CDR1 is MNHEY and CDR2 is SMNVEV (reference sequence). The CDR3 loop reads CASSLRGGIRPQHF. As DNA, the CDR3 is TGTGCCAGCAGTCTTAGGGGGGGCATTCGGCCCCAGCATTTT.

The chain couples TRBV15 to TRBJ2-7; 7 bases are shared with TRBD2. V was pared by 0 bases and J by 7 bases, with 12 bases of the junction left unmatched. Per germline, CDR1 LNHNV and CDR2 YYDKDF (reference sequence). CDR3 length equals 16 residues. CDR3 DNA: TGTGCCACCAGCAGAGATCTAAGCGGGACGGGAAGGGAGCAGTACTTC. Encoded protein: CATSRDLSGTGREQYF.

V gene TRBV5-1 combines with J gene TRBJ2-3, with a possible D match to TRBD1 (6 bases). V shed 4 bases and J shed 4 bases, with 10 bases lying between them. The germline V gene has CDR1 SGHRS and CDR2 YFSETQ. The CDR3 runs to 13 residues. Here the CDR3 reads CASSGDNPDTQYF. CDR3 in DNA: TGCGCCAGCAGCGGGGACAATCCAGATACGCAGTATTTT.

For this clonotype: It may be a read error: a sequence one base away is much more abundant. The rearrangement links TRBV10-3 to TRBJ2-5; D ambiguous. V lost 2 bases, J lost 2 bases, and 9 bases lay in between. From germline, CDR1 is ENHRY and CDR2 SYGVKD. This CDR3 has 14 amino acids. The CDR3: CAISEVQRQETQYF. CDR3 in DNA: TGTGCCATCAGTGAGGTTCAGAGGCAAGAGACCCAGTACTTC.

This clonotype came up a few times. The gene calls are TRBV6-2 or TRBV6-3 and TRBJ2-2; TRBD1 matches at 9 bases. CDR1 is MNHEY and CDR2 is SVGEGT in the germline V gene. This CDR3 region has 16 residues. Trimming at V came to 2 bases and at J to 5 bases, leaving 6 bases not matched to a gene. CDR3 nucleotides: TGTGCCAGCAGTTACACCGGGACAGGGAGGACCGGGGAGCTGTTTTTT. Its protein is CASSYTGTGRTGELFF.

As regards this clonotype: As the CDR3 is not closed by the conserved phenylalanine or tryptophan, this likely results from a read error. The rearrangement joins TRBV4-2 to TRBJ2-7; perhaps TRBD2 as D (6 bases). The CDR3 contains 15 residues. Deletions cut 0 bases from V and 0 bases from J, with 9 bases between. The germline V gene has CDR1 LGHNA and CDR2 YNFKEQ. CDR3 region: CASSQDLAASYEQYI. As DNA, the CDR3 is TGTGCCAGCAGCCAAGATTTAGCGGCCTCCTACGAGCAGTACATC.

This clonotype was observed at least ten times. The chain uses TRBV4-2 and TRBJ2-3; 7 bases map to TRBD2. Germline loops: CDR1 LGHNA, CDR2 YNFKEQ. V was clipped by 0 bases and J by 0 bases; unmatched bases: 9. CDR3 size: 18 residues. The CDR3 here is CASSQEVAGSLSTDTQYF. CDR3 nucleotides: TGTGCCAGCAGCCAAGAGGTAGCGGGCTCTTTAAGCACAGATACGCAGTATTTT.

This rearrangement joins TRBV6-5 to TRBJ2-1; the match to TRBD2 covers 10 bases. Trimming took 5 bases from V and 9 from J; bases not matched to a gene: 7. The length of the CDR3 is 14 residues. CDR1 is MNHEY, CDR2 SVGAGI, per germline. For the CDR3, the DNA is TGTGCCAGCAGTCTAGCGGGAGTCTATGTTGAGCAGTTCTTC. This encodes CASSLAGVYVEQFF.

A note on this clonotype: Possible read error: a much larger clone is one base away. This CDR3 is CASCLLTGGAGQPQHF. The DNA for the CDR3 is TGTGCCAGCTGTCTCCTGACAGGGGGCGCTGGACAGCCCCAGCATTTT. The chain has TRBV28 and TRBJ1-5; 10 bases map to TRBD1. The CDR3 covers 16 residues. Germline V gives CDR1 MDHEN, CDR2 SYDVKM. Trimming at V came to 8 bases and at J to 7 bases, leaving 14 bases not matched to a gene.

This clonotype occurred many times. The V call is TRBV28, the J call TRBJ1-5, with TRBD1 matching over 7 bases. CDR1 is MDHEN, CDR2 SYDVKM, per germline. The CDR3 spans 12 residues. V gave up 8 bases and J gave up 2 bases; unmatched junction bases: 0. CDR3 coding DNA: TGTGCCAGCGACAGGGGCAATCAGCCCCAGCATTTT. It is translated as CASDRGNQPQHF.

This chain joins TRBV27 and TRBJ2-5; D might be TRBD2 (6 bases). The CDR3 length is 14 residues. Trimming left V 4 bases short and J 2 bases short, with 11 bases between. CDR1 and CDR2 (germline): MNHEY, SMNVEV (reference sequence). The CDR3 region has the DNA TGTGCCAGCAGTTGGTCTAGCGAACAAGAGACCCAGTACTTC. Amino acids: CASSWSSEQETQYF.

The chain has TRBV9 and TRBJ2-7; possible D gene TRBD1, 5 bases. Trimming stripped 0 bases from V and 3 bases from J, with 10 bases between. Looked up from germline, CDR1 is SGDLS and CDR2 is YYNGEE. CDR3 length equals 14 residues. This chain's CDR3 is CASSVAGRNYEQYF. CDR3 sequence (DNA): TGTGCCAGCAGCGTAGCAGGGCGTAACTACGAGCAGTACTTC.

This chain links TRBV11-1 with TRBJ2-7; weak D call: TRBD1 (6 bases). The CDR3 covers 12 residues. Germline CDR1 is SGHAT and CDR2 is FQDESV (reference sequence). With 5 bases removed from V and 7 bases from J, the gap between germline ends came to 12 bases. The CDR3 region is CASSGRGSEQYF. The CDR3 DNA reads TGTGCCAGCAGCGGCAGGGGTAGTGAGCAGTACTTC.

The V and J genes are TRBV27 and TRBJ2-7; tentatively, D is TRBD1 (6 bases). The CDR3 sequence is 16 residues long. Germline V CDR1 and CDR2: MNHEY, SMNVEV (reference sequence). V was shortened by 6 bases and J by 2 bases, with 20 bases between the two germline ends. The CDR3 DNA is TGTGCCAGCAGATCAACAGGGTCCCCCCCACCCTACGAGCAGTACTTC. Translated: CASRSTGSPPPYEQYF.

This clonotype has a handful of counts. The J gene is TRBJ2-1, the V gene TRBV20-1, with 10 positions matching TRBD2. With V trimmed by 6 bases and J by 5 bases, 10 bases remained unmatched. In germline, CDR1 is DFQATT, CDR2 SNEGSKA (reference sequence). CDR3 length equals 15 residues. CDR3 bases: TGCAGTGCCACTACCGGGACTAGCGATCACAATGAGCAGTTCTTC. Protein product: CSATTGTSDHNEQFF.

CDR3 region: CASSQTSGSWDLMQYF. The CDR3 coding sequence is TGTGCCAGCAGCCAGACTAGCGGGAGCTGGGATTTGATGCAGTATTTT. The chain recombines TRBV11-2 with TRBJ2-3, with 12 nucleotides matching TRBD2. Per germline, CDR1 SGHAT and CDR2 FQNNGV. The length of the CDR3 is 16 residues. J gave up 11 bases and V 5 bases, and 14 bases lay outside the gene matches.